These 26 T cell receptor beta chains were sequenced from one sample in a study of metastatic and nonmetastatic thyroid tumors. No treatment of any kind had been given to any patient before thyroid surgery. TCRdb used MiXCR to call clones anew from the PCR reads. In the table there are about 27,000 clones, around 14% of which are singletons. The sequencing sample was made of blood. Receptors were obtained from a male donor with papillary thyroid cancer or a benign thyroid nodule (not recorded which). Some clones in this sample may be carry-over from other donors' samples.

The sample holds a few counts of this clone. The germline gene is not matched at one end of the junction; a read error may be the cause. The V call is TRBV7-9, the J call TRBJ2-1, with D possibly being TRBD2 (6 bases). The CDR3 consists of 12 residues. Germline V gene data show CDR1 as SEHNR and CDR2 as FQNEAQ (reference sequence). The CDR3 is CASSWDCNEHFF. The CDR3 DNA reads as TGTGCCAGCAGCTGGGACTGCAATGAGCATTTCTTC.

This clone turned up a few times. DNA for the CDR3: TGTGCCAGCAGTTACTCGCCAGCGATCGGGGAGCTGTTTTTT. Protein sequence: CASSYSPAIGELFF. The chain uses TRBV6-2 or TRBV6-3 and TRBJ2-2; D is ambiguous. Germline loops: CDR1 MNHEY, CDR2 SVGEGT. V gave up 0 bases and J gave up 7 bases, with 9 bases separating them. The CDR3 has 14 residues.

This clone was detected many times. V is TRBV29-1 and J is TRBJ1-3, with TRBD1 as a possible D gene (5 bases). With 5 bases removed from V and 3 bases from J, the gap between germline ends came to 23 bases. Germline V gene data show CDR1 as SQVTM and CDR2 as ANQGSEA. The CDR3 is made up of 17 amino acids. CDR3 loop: CSVLALRGLTYGNTIYF. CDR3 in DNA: TGCAGCGTTCTCGCCCTCCGGGGGTTAACCTATGGAAACACCATATATTTT.

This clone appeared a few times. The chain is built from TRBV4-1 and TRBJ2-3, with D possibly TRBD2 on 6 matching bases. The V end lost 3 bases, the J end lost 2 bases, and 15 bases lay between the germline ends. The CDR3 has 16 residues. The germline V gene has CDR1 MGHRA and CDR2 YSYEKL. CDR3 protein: CASSQVGLPLTDTQYF. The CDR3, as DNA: TGCGCCAGCAGCCAGGTGGGACTCCCACTCACAGATACGCAGTATTTT.

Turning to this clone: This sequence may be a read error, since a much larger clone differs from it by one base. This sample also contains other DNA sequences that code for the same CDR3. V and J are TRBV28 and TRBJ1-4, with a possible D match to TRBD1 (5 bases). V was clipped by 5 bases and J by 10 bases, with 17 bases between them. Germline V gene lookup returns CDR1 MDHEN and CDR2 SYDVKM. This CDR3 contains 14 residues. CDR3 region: CASSRGPSPGKLFF. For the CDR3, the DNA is TGTGCCAGCAGTCGGGGACCATCCCCAGGAAAACTGTTTTTT.

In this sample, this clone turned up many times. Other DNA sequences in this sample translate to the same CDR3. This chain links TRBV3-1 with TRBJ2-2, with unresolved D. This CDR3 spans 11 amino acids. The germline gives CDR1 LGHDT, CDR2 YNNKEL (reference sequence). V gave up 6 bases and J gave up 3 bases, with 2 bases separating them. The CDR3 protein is CASRHTGELFF. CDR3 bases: TGTGCCAGCAGACACACCGGGGAGCTGTTTTTT.

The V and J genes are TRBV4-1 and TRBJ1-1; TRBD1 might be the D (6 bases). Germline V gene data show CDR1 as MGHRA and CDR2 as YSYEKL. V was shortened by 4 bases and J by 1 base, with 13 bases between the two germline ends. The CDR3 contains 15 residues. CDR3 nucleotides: TGCGCCAGCAGCCTACGCGGGGGCGGGAACACTGAAGCTTTCTTT. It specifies CASSLRGGGNTEAFF.

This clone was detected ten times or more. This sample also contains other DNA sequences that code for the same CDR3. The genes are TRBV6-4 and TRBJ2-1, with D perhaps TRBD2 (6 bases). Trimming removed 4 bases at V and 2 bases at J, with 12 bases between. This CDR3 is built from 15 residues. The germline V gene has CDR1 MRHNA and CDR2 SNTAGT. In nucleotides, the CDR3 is TGTGCCAGCAGTGCCCTGGCGGGGACCTACAATGAGCAGTTCTTC. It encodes CASSALAGTYNEQFF.

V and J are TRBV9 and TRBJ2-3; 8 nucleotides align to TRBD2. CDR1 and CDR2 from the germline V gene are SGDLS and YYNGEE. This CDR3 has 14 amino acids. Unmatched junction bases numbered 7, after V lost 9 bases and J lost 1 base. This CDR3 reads CAITREGGTDTQYF. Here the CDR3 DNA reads TGTGCCATTACCCGGGAGGGCGGCACAGATACGCAGTATTTT.

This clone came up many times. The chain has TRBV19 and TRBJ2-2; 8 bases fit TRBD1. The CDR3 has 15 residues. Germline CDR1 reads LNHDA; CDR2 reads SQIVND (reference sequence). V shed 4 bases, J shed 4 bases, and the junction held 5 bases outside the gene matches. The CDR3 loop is CASSTGQGGTGELFF. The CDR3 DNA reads TGTGCCAGTAGTACAGGACAGGGTGGCACCGGGGAGCTGTTTTTT.

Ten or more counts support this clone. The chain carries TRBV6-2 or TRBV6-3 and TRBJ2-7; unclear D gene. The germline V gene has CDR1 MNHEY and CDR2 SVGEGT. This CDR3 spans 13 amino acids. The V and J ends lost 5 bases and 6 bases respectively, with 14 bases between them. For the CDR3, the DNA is TGTGCCAGCAGTGACCAATTCTTGGGCGAGCAGTACTTC. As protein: CASSDQFLGEQYF.

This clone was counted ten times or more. The CDR3 is CASSLEKETQYF. In nucleotides, the CDR3 is TGTGCCAGCAGCTTAGAAAAGGAGACCCAGTACTTC. The rearrangement joins TRBV7-8 to TRBJ2-5; no definite D call. V was trimmed by 1 base and J by 5 bases, leaving 5 bases between them. CDR1 is SGHVS, CDR2 FQNEAQ, per germline. CDR3 length equals 12 residues.

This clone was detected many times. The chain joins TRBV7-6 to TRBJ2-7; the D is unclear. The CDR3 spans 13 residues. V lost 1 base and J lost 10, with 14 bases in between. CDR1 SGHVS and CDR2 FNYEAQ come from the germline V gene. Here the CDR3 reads CASSLEIGLLQYF. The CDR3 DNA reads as TGTGCCAGCAGCTTAGAGATTGGGCTCCTCCAGTACTTC.

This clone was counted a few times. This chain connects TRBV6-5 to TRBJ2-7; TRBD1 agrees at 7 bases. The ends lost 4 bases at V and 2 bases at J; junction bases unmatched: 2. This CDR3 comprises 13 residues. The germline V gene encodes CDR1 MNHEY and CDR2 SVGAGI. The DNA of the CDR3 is TGTGCCAGCAGTTTGGGACAGCCCTACGAGCAGTACTTC. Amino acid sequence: CASSLGQPYEQYF.

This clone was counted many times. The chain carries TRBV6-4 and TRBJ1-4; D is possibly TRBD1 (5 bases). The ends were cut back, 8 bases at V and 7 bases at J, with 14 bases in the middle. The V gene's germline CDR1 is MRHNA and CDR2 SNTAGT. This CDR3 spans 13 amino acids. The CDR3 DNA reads TGTGCCAGCCCCAGGGCTGGCAGTGAAAAACTGTTTTTT. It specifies CASPRAGSEKLFF.

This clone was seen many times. Here the CDR3 DNA reads TGTGCCAGCAGCTTGCCTATCCAGGGGAGTAGGCAGTACTTC. Translated, it gives CASSLPIQGSRQYF. The genes are TRBV5-4 and TRBJ2-7, with a weak D call TRBD1 (6 bases). In germline, CDR1 is SGHNT, CDR2 YYREEE (reference sequence). V lost 1 base and J 9 bases, leaving 17 bases between the germline ends. CDR3 length: 14 amino acids. Full variable domain (missing parts from reference TRBV5-4 and TRBJ2-7): ETGVTQSPTHLIKTRGQQVTLRCSSQSGHNTVSWYQQALGQGPQFIFQYYREEENGRGNFPPRFSGLQFPNYSSELNVNALELDDSALYLCASSLPIQGSRQYFGPGTRLTVT.

The CDR3 nucleotides are TGTGCCAGCAGCCCCGGGACTAGCGGGAGGTCCTACGGGGAGCTGTTTTTT. Translated: CASSPGTSGRSYGELFF. The chain employs TRBV3-1 and TRBJ2-2; 15 bases are a match to TRBD2. V gave up 4 bases and J gave up 7 bases; unmatched junction bases: 7. The V gene's germline CDR1 is LGHDT and CDR2 YNNKEL (reference sequence). The CDR3 extends over 17 amino acids.

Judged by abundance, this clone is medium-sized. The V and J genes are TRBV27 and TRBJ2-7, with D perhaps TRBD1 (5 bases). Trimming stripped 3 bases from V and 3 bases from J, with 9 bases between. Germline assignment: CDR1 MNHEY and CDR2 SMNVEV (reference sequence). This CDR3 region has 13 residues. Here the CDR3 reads CASSLARDYEQYF. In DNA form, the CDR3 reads TGTGCCAGCAGTTTGGCCAGGGACTACGAGCAGTACTTC.

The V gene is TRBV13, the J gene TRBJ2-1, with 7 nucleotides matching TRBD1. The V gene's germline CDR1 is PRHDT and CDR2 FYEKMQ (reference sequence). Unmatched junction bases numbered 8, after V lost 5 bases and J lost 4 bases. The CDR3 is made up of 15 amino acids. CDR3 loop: CASSHRQGRYNEQFF. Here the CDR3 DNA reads TGTGCCAGCAGCCACCGACAGGGAAGGTACAATGAGCAGTTCTTC. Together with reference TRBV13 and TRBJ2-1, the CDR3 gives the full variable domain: AAGVIQSPRHLIKEKRETATLKCYPIPRHDTVYWYQQGPGQDPQFLISFYEKMQSDKGSIPDRFSAQQFSDYHSELNMSSLELGDSALYFCASSHRQGRYNEQFFGPGTRLTVL.

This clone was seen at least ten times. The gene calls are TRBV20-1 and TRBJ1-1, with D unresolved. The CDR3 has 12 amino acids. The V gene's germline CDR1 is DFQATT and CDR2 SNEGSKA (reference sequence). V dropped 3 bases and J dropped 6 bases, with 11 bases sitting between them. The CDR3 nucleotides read TGCAGTGCTAGGGCTAGGTGGCCTGAAGCTTTCTTT. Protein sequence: CSARARWPEAFF.

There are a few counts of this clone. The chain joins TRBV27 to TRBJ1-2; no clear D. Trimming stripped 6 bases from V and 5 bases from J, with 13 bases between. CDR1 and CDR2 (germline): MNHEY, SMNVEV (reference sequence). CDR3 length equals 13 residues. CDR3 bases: TGTGCCAGCAGACCTGTACAGACTTATGGCTACACCTTC. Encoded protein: CASRPVQTYGYTF.

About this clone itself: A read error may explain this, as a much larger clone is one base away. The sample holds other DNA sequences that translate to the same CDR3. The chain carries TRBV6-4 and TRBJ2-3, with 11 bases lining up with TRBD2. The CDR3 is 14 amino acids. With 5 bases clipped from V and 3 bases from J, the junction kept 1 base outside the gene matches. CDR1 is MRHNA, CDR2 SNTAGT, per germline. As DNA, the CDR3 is TGTGCCAGCAGTACTAGCGGGGGAACAGATACGCAGTATTTT. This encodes CASSTSGGTDTQYF.

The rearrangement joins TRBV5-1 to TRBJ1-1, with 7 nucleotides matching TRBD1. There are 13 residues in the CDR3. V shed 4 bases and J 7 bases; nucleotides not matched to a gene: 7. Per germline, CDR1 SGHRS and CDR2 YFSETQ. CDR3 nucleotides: TGCGCCAGCAGCGACCAGGGGGTGGATGAAGCTTTCTTT. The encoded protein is CASSDQGVDEAFF.

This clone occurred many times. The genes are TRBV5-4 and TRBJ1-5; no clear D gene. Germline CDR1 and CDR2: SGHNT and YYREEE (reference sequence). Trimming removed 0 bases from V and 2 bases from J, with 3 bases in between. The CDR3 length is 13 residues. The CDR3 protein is CASSLDRNQPQHF. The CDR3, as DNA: TGTGCCAGCAGCTTGGACCGCAATCAGCCCCAGCATTTT. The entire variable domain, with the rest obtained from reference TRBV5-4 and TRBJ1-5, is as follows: ETGVTQSPTHLIKTRGQQVTLRCSSQSGHNTVSWYQQALGQGPQFIFQYYREEENGRGNFPPRFSGLQFPNYSSELNVNALELDDSALYLCASSLDRNQPQHFGDGTRLSIL.

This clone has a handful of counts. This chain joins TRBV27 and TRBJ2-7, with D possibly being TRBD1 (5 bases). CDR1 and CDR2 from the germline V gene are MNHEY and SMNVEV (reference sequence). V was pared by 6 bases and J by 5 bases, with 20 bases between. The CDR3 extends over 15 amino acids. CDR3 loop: CASSSKLQGAHEQYF. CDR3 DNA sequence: TGTGCCAGCAGCTCCAAACTCCAGGGTGCCCACGAGCAGTACTTC.

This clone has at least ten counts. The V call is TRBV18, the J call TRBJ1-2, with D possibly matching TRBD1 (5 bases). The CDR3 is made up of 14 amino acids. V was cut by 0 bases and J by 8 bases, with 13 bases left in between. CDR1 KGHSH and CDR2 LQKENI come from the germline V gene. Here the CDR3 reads CASSPPSGVGGYTF. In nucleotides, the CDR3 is TGTGCCAGCTCACCACCTTCGGGGGTCGGGGGCTACACCTTC.